This record covers a single TCR beta chain. This record comes from a study of blood T cell repertoires in COVID-19. On the study more broadly: Samples taken during acute and convalescent COVID-19 were collected in the United States, Italy and Spain. PBMCs, B-cell-depleted T cells, or T cells were the source of the cDNA or gDNA that made up the material.

This CDR3 is built from 16 residues. The V gene end was trimmed by 4 bases and the J gene end by 1 base; junction bases not matched to a gene: 4. Germline values: CDR1 KGHDR, CDR2 SFDVKD. In the original analysis: Cell counts per sample came from amplifying reference gene primers. Method: immunoSEQ multiplex PCR; TCRdb's copy keeps in-frame clones and lacks some. That table furnishes V, J and clone size, whereas the DNA furnished D and trimming. Among a few hundred thousand clones listed, about 90% were seen once. The receptor comes from a woman between 50 and 59 years old with acute or convalescent COVID-19. The sample comprised peripheral blood. This chain connects TRBV24-1 to TRBJ2-2; 8 bases fit TRBD1. The CDR3 DNA follows: TGTGCCACCAGTGACCCCAGGGGGCGGAACACCGGGGAGCTGTTTTTT. This encodes CATSDPRGRNTGELFF.